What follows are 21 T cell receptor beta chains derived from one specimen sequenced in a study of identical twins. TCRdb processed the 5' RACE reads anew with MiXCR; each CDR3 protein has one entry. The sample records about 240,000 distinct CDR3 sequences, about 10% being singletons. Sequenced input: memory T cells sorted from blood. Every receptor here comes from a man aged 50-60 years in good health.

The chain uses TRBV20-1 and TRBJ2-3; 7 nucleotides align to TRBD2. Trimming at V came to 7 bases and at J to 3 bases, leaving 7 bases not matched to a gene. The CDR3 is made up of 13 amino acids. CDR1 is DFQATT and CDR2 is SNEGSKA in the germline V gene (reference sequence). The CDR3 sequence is CSGNSGMTDTQYF. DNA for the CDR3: TGCAGTGGAAACAGCGGGATGACAGATACGCAGTATTTT.

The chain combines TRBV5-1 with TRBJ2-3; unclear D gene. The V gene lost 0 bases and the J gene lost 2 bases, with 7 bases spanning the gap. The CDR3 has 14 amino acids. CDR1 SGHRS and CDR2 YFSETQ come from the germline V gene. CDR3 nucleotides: TGCGCCAGCAGCTTGGCCACCAACACAGATACGCAGTATTTT. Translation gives CASSLATNTDTQYF.

CDR3 protein: CASSSSPWTSKGGKTQYF. The CDR3, as DNA: TGTGCCAGCAGCTCCTCACCGTGGACTAGCAAAGGGGGGAAGACCCAGTACTTC. V gene TRBV11-2 combines with J gene TRBJ2-5, with TRBD2 matching 8 bases. Germline V lookup: CDR1 SGHAT, CDR2 FQNNGV. CDR3 length: 18 residues. Trimming at V came to 4 bases and at J to 6 bases, leaving 19 bases not matched to a gene.

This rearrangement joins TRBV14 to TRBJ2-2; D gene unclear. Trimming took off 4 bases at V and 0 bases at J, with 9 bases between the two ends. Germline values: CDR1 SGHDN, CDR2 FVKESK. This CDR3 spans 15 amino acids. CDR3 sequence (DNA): TGTGCCAGCAGCCGAGGCAGCACGAACACCGGGGAGCTGTTTTTT. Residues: CASSRGSTNTGELFF.

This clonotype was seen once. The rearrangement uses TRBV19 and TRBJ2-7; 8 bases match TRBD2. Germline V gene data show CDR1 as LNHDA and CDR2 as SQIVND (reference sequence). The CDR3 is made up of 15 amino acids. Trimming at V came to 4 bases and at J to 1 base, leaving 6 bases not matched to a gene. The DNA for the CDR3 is TGTGCCAGTAGTAAGGATTCGGGGGGGTCCTACGAGCAGTACTTC. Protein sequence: CASSKDSGGSYEQYF. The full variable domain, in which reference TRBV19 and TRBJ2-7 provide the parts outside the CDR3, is DGGITQSPKYLFRKEGQNVTLSCEQNLNHDAMYWYRQDPGQGLRLIYYSQIVNDFQKGDIAEGYSVSREKKESFPLTVTSAQKNPTAFYLCASSKDSGGSYEQYFGPGTRLTVT.

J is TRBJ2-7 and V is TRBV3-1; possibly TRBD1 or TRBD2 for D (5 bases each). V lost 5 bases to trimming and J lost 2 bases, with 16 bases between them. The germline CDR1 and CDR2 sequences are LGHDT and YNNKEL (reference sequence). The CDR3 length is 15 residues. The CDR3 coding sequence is TGTGCCAGCAGCGCCCGGGACGGGCATACCTACGAGCAGTACTTC. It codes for CASSARDGHTYEQYF.

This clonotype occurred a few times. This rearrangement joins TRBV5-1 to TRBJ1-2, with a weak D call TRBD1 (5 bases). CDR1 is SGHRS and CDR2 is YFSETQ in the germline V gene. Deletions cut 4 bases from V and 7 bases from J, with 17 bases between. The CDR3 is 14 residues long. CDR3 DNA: TGCGCCAGCAGCCCGGACACATCCCAGCGTGGCTACACCTTC. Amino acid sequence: CASSPDTSQRGYTF.

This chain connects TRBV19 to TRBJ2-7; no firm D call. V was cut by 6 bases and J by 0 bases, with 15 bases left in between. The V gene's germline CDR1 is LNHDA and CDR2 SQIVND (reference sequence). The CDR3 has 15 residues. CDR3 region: CASRGLGLSSYEQYF. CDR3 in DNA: TGTGCCAGTAGGGGCTTGGGCCTTAGCTCCTACGAGCAGTACTTC.

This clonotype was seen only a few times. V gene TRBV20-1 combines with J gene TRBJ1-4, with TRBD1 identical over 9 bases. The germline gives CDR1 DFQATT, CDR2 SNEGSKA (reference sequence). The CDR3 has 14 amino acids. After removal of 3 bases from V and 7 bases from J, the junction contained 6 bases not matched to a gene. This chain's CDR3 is CSASQTGGSEKLFF. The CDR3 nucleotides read TGCAGTGCTAGCCAAACAGGGGGCAGTGAAAAACTGTTTTTT.

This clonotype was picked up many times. The CDR3: CASSLSRGGETQYF. For the CDR3, the DNA is TGTGCCAGCAGCTTGTCCAGGGGAGGAGAGACCCAGTACTTC. The V call is TRBV7-2, the J call TRBJ2-5; D might be TRBD1 or TRBD2, each matching 6 bases. This CDR3 contains 14 residues. With 3 bases removed from V and 4 bases from J, the gap between germline ends came to 12 bases. Germline CDR1 and CDR2: SGHTA and FQGNSA. The full variable domain, with the rest looked up from reference TRBV7-2 and TRBJ2-5, is GAGVSQSPSNKVTEKGKDVELRCDPISGHTALYWYRQSLGQGLEFLIYFQGNSAPDKSGLPSDRFSAERTGGSVSTLTIQRTQQEDSAVYLCASSLSRGGETQYFGPGTRLLVL.

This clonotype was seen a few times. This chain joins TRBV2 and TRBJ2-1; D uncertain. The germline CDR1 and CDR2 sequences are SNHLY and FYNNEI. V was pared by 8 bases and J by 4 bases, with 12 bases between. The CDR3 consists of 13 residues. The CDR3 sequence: CASVEFSYNEQFF. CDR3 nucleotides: TGTGCCAGCGTAGAGTTTTCTTACAATGAGCAGTTCTTC.

CDR3 in amino acids: CAISESIGSGQPQHF. CDR3 DNA: TGTGCCATCAGTGAGTCGATAGGGTCGGGCCAGCCCCAGCATTTT. The V and J genes are TRBV10-3 and TRBJ1-5; D remains unclear. Germline assignment: CDR1 ENHRY and CDR2 SYGVKD. The CDR3 sequence is 15 residues long. V was shortened by 0 bases and J by 7 bases, with 13 bases between the two germline ends.

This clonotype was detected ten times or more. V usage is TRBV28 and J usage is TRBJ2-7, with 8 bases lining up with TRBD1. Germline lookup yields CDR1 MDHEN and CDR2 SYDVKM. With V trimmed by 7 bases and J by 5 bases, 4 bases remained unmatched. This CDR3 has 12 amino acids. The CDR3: CASKGQGHEQYF. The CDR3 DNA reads TGTGCCAGCAAAGGACAGGGCCACGAGCAGTACTTC.

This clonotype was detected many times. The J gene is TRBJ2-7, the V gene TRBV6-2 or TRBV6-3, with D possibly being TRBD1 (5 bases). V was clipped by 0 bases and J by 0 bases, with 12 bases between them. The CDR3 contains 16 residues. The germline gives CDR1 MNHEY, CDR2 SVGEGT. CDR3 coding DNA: TGTGCCAGCAGTTACTCCCCCCACCAGGGCTCCTACGAGCAGTACTTC. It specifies CASSYSPHQGSYEQYF.

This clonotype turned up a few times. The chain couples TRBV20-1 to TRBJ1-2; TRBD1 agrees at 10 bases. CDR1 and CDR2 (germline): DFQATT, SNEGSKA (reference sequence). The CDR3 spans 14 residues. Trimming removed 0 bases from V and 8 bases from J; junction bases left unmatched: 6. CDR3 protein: CSARDGGTGEGYTF. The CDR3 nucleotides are TGCAGTGCTAGAGATGGCGGGACAGGGGAGGGCTACACCTTC.

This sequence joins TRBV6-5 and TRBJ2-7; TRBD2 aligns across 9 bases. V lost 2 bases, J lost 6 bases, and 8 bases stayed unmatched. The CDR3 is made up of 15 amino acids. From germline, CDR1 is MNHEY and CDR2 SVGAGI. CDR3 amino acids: CASSYGAGGPLEQYF. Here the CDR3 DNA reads TGTGCCAGCAGTTACGGGGCGGGAGGGCCTCTCGAGCAGTACTTC.

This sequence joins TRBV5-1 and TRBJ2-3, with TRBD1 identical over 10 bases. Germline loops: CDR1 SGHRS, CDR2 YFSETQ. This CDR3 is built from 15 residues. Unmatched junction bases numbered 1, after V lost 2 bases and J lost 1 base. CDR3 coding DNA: TGCGCCAGCAGCTTCGGGACAGGGGGCACAGATACGCAGTATTTT. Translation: CASSFGTGGTDTQYF.

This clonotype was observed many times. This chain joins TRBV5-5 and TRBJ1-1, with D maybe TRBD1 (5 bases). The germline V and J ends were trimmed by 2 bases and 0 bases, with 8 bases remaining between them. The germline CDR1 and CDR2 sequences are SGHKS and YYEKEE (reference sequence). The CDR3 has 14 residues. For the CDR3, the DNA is TGTGCCAGCAGCTTAGGAGGGGTGAACACTGAAGCTTTCTTT. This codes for CASSLGGVNTEAFF.

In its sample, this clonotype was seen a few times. DNA for the CDR3: TGTGCCACCCGGGACAGCTGGATAACCCAAAACACTGAAGCTTTCTTT. Translating gives CATRDSWITQNTEAFF. The chain carries TRBV7-2 and TRBJ1-1, with TRBD1 matching 7 bases. This CDR3 has 16 residues. V was pared by 10 bases and J by 2 bases, with 16 bases of the junction left unmatched. The germline CDR1 and CDR2 sequences are SGHTA and FQGNSA.

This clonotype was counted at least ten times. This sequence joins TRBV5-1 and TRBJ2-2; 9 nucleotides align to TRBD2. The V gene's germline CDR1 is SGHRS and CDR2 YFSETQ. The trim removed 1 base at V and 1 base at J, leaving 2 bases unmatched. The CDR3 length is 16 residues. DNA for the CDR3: TGCGCCAGCAGCTTGCAACTAGCGGGGAACACCGGGGAGCTGTTTTTT. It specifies CASSLQLAGNTGELFF.

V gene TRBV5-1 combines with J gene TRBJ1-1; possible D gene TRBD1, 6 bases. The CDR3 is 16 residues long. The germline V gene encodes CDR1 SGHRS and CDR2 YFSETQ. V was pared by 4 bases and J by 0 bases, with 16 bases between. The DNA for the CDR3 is TGCGCCAGCAGCCGACAAACCGGACAGCTGAACACTGAAGCTTTCTTT. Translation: CASSRQTGQLNTEAFF.